This passage covers 24 T cell receptor beta chains from one sample sequenced in a study of tumor and adjacent non-tumor tissue in lung cancer. No cell sorting was done before RNA was extracted from the tissue. The normal lung tissue was taken more than 3 cm from the tumor edge. TCRbeta libraries were built with three rounds of nested PCR, modified from ARM-PCR. TCRdb ran MiXCR on the multiplex PCR reads and lists one entry per CDR3 protein. The sample holds 48,000 or so distinct CDR3 sequences, less than 70% seen once. What was sequenced was distant non-tumor lung tissue. The receptors stem from a woman in her 70s with non-small cell lung cancer.

This clonotype was found many times. The chain carries TRBV20-1 and TRBJ1-1; 7 bases are a match to TRBD1. CDR3 size: 13 residues. The germline gives CDR1 DFQATT, CDR2 SNEGSKA (reference sequence). The trim removed 6 bases at V and 1 base at J, leaving 5 bases unmatched. The CDR3: CSAHRTGNTEAFF. CDR3 DNA sequence: TGCAGTGCGCACAGGACAGGGAACACTGAAGCTTTCTTT.

Concerning this clonotype itself: Since no conserved phenylalanine or tryptophan closes the CDR3, a read error is the likely cause. The CDR3 nucleotides are TGCGCCAGCAGCTCGGGACGGAACAATGAGCAGTTCTTA. Translated: CASSSGRNNEQFL. This chain connects TRBV10-1 to TRBJ2-1; either TRBD1 or TRBD2 may supply D (5 bases each). The germline gives CDR1 WNHNN, CDR2 SYGVQD (reference sequence). The CDR3 is 13 residues long. The V end was cut by 6 bases, the J end by 5 bases, with 11 bases between.

About this clonotype itself: Because it lacks the conserved phenylalanine or tryptophan at the end, this CDR3 is likely a read error. This chain joins TRBV6-1 and TRBJ1-1, with D uncertain. The CDR3 consists of 11 residues. CDR1 is MNHNS and CDR2 is SASEGT in the germline V gene. CDR3 protein: CASSEFAEAFL. In DNA form, the CDR3 reads TGTGCCAGTAGTGAATTCGCTGAAGCTTTCTTA.

Concerning this clonotype: One end of the junction is discordant with germline, which a read error may explain. The chain recombines TRBV29-1 with TRBJ2-7; possibly TRBD2 for D (5 bases). The CDR3 loop spans 16 amino acids. CDR1 is SQVTM, CDR2 ANQGSEA, per germline. The chain's CDR3 is CSVEDRRGPLSYEQYF. In DNA, the CDR3 is TGCAGCGTTGAAGATCGTCGAGGGCCCCTCTCCTACGAACAGTACTTC.

A word on this clonotype: Mismatch with germline at one junction end may stem from a read error. The rearrangement uses TRBV4-2 and TRBJ2-2, with D hard to call. The CDR3 loop spans 16 amino acids. Germline V CDR1 and CDR2: LGHNA, YNFKEQ. CDR3 sequence (DNA): TGTGCCAACAGCCAATATAGGGCCACGAACACCGGGGAGCTGTTTTTT. This gives the protein CANSQYRATNTGELFF.

The V gene is TRBV29-1, the J gene TRBJ2-1; D perhaps matches TRBD2 (6 bases). V lost 7 bases to trimming and J lost 0 bases, with 13 bases between them. Germline lookup yields CDR1 SQVTM and CDR2 ANQGSEA. The CDR3 has 14 residues. The CDR3 loop reads CSGDEEGSYNEQFF. For the CDR3, the DNA is TGCAGCGGAGACGAGGAGGGCTCCTACAATGAGCAGTTCTTC.

Points on this clonotype: An end of the junction differs from the germline gene, which may be a read error. The gene calls are TRBV30 and TRBJ1-1; D perhaps matches TRBD1 (5 bases). The CDR3 extends over 13 amino acids. CDR1 and CDR2 (germline): GTSNPN, SVGIG (reference sequence). In DNA form, the CDR3 reads TGTGCCTGGACAAAGGGGCCTAGCACTGATGCTTTCTTT. It yields the protein CAWTKGPSTDAFF.

This clonotype was detected once. V gene TRBV28 combines with J gene TRBJ1-2; unclear D gene. The CDR3 is 13 residues long. V lost 6 bases and J lost 3, with 11 bases in between. Germline CDR1 reads MDHEN; CDR2 reads SYDVKM. The chain's CDR3 is CASRQLTDYGYTF. The CDR3 DNA follows: TGTGCCAGCAGACAGTTAACAGACTATGGCTACACCTTC.

With respect to this clonotype: The junction differs from germline at one of its ends, possibly a read error. V gene TRBV6-5 combines with J gene TRBJ2-5, with D perhaps matching TRBD2 (6 bases). The CDR3 totals 16 residues. In germline, CDR1 is MNHEY, CDR2 SVGAGI. The CDR3 DNA reads TGTGCCAGCAGTAACCCCTCGGGAGAAGGAAAAGAGGCTCAGTGCTTC. Its protein product is CASSNPSGEGKEAQCF.

This clonotype was counted a single time. An end of the junction does not agree with germline; a read error may underlie this. The rearrangement uses TRBV10-3 and TRBJ1-2; D ambiguous. The CDR3 is 14 residues long. The germline gives CDR1 ENHRY, CDR2 SYGVKD. CDR3 in amino acids: CAISDPTGVYDYTF. Here the CDR3 DNA reads TGTGCTATCAGTGACCCGACCGGGGTCTATGACTACACCTTC.

Notes on this clonotype: At one of its ends the junction is not consistent with the germline gene, which may arise from a read error. V gene TRBV11-2 combines with J gene TRBJ1-2; 8 bases fit TRBD1. The CDR3 has 19 amino acids. The germline V gene encodes CDR1 SGHAT and CDR2 FQNNGV. CDR3: CASSLDSAASGQVNYGYAF. CDR3 DNA sequence: TGTGCCAGCAGCTTAGATAGCGCCGCCTCGGGACAGGTAAACTATGGCTACGCCTTC.

The V gene is TRBV6-5, the J gene TRBJ2-7, with a possible D match to TRBD2 (6 bases). The CDR3 contains 17 residues. V was clipped by 7 bases and J by 2 bases, with 24 bases between them. The germline V gene encodes CDR1 MNHEY and CDR2 SVGAGI. CDR3: CASILNAGRSLPYEQYF. The CDR3, as DNA: TGTGCCAGCATCTTGAATGCGGGACGGAGCTTACCCTACGAGCAGTACTTC.

The chain has TRBV24-1 and TRBJ2-2; D not certain. Germline-derived CDR1 and CDR2 are KGHDR and SFDVKD. V lost 3 bases to trimming and J lost 8 bases, with 15 bases between them. The CDR3 is 15 residues long. CDR3 sequence (DNA): TGTGCCACCAGTGATCCCTTCGGCACAAAGGGGGAGCTGTTTTTT. Its translation is CATSDPFGTKGELFF.

Note on this clonotype: At one end the junction does not follow the germline gene, possibly because of a read error. V usage is TRBV29-1 and J usage is TRBJ2-1; 8 bases map to TRBD2. The germline gives CDR1 SQVTM, CDR2 ANQGSEA. This CDR3 has 13 amino acids. The CDR3 is CGVKREGRNEEFF. For the CDR3, the DNA is TGCGGCGTTAAACGGGAGGGCCGGAATGAGGAGTTCTTC.

Comment on this clonotype: A junction end diverges from the germline sequence, so it may reflect a read error. DNA of the CDR3: TGCAATGCTAGAGATCCGGGGGCGGGTAATCAGCCCCAGCATTTT. Translated, it gives CNARDPGAGNQPQHF. This chain joins TRBV20-1 and TRBJ1-5; tentatively, D is TRBD1 (6 bases). CDR3 length: 15 amino acids. Germline V gene lookup returns CDR1 DFQATT and CDR2 SNEGSKA (reference sequence).

This clonotype was picked up many times. J is TRBJ1-2 and V is TRBV5-6; D call uncertain. Trimming left V 1 base short and J 4 bases short, with 11 bases between. Germline V gene sequence: CDR1 SGHDT, CDR2 YYEEEE. CDR3 length equals 14 residues. The chain's CDR3 is CASSLNLGTYGYTF. In nucleotides, the CDR3 is TGTGCCAGCAGCTTGAATCTCGGCACCTATGGCTACACCTTC.

As concerns this clonotype: This may be a read error, as it is one base from a much larger clone. The chain links TRBV20-1 to TRBJ1-5; D is unresolved. This CDR3 has 14 residues. Trimming pared 7 bases from V and 1 base from J, leaving 14 bases between. Germline V gene lookup returns CDR1 DFQATT and CDR2 SNEGSKA (reference sequence). The CDR3 is CSGSTIFSNQPQHF. In DNA, the CDR3 is TGCAGTGGTAGCACAATATTCAGCAATCAGCCCCAGCATTTT.

Regarding this clonotype: The junction departs from germline at one end; a sequencing error may be responsible. This rearrangement joins TRBV12-3 or TRBV12-4 to TRBJ2-7, with 10 positions matching TRBD2. This CDR3 has 15 amino acids. The DNA for the CDR3 is TGTGCCAACAGCTTGACTAGCGGGTCGGTCTACAAGCAGTACTTC. Protein sequence: CANSLTSGSVYKQYF.

This clonotype occurred a few times. This may stem from a read error, because a much larger clone lies one nucleotide away. The chain carries TRBV6-2 or TRBV6-3 and TRBJ2-1; either TRBD1 or TRBD2 may fit D (5 bases each). Per germline, CDR1 MNHEY and CDR2 SVGEGT. This CDR3 spans 13 amino acids. The V end lost 5 bases, the J end lost 13 bases, and 18 bases lay between the germline ends. The CDR3 loop reads CASSHPPGADQFF. The CDR3 DNA follows: TGTGCCAGCAGTCACCCCCCCGGGGCTGATCAGTTCTTC.

As regards this clonotype: A read error is possible here, since a much larger clone lies one base away. The chain employs TRBV28 and TRBJ2-7; D remains ambiguous. V dropped 7 bases and J dropped 6 bases, with 13 bases sitting between them. This CDR3 is 12 amino acids long. Germline CDR1 reads MDHEN; CDR2 reads SYDVKM. The CDR3 region is CASTPGIGEQYF. CDR3 DNA: TGTGCCAGCACTCCTGGGATCGGCGAGCAGTACTTC.

On this clonotype: Mismatch with germline at one junction end may stem from a read error. The V and J genes are TRBV11-1 and TRBJ1-2, with unresolved D. Per germline, CDR1 SGHAT and CDR2 FQDESV (reference sequence). This CDR3 is built from 14 residues. The CDR3 DNA sequence: TGTGCCAGCAGTCATTCGGGAGTTGGTAATGACTACACATTC. This translates into CASSHSGVGNDYTF.

Of note for this clonotype: This sequence may be a read error, since a much larger clone differs from it by one base. This chain uses TRBV28 with TRBJ2-7; TRBD2 aligns across 11 bases. The germline CDR1 and CDR2 sequences are MDHEN and SYDVKM. This CDR3 comprises 17 residues. DNA of the CDR3: TGTGCCGGCAGTCCCGGACTAGCGGGCCCGAGCTCCTACGAGCAGTACTTC. Its translation: CAGSPGLAGPSSYEQYF.

This clonotype was detected a few times. Relative to the germline gene, one junction end is altered; a read error may explain this. The chain has TRBV30 and TRBJ2-7; no clear D. CDR1 is GTSNPN, CDR2 SVGIG, per germline (reference sequence). The CDR3 length is 12 residues. The CDR3 spells CAWTVGSYEQNF. The CDR3 nucleotides are TGTGCCTGGACTGTCGGTTCCTACGAGCAGAACTTC.

This clonotype appeared a single time. Relative to the germline gene, one junction end is altered; a read error may explain this. The chain recombines TRBV5-6 with TRBJ2-1; either TRBD1 or TRBD2 may supply D (5 bases each). This CDR3 has 15 residues. CDR1 SGHDT and CDR2 YYEEEE come from the germline V gene. CDR3 protein: CARSYRDDGVNEQFF. In nucleotides, the CDR3 is TGTGCCAGGAGCTACCGGGACGACGGGGTTAATGAGCAGTTCTTC.